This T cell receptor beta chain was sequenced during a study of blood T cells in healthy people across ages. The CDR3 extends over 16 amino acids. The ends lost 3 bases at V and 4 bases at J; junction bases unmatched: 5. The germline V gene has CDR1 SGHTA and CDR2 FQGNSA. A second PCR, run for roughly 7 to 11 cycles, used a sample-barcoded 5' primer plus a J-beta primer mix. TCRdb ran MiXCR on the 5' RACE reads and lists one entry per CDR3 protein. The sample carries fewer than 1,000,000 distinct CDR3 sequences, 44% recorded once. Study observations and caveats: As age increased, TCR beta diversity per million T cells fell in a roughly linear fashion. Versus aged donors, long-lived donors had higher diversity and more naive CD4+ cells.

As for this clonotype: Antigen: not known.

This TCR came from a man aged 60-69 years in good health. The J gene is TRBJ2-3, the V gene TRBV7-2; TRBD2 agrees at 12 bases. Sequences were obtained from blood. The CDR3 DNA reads TGTGCCAGCAGCTTGATACTAGCGGGGGGCTCAGATACGCAGTATTTT. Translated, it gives CASSLILAGGSDTQYF.